This T cell receptor beta chain was sequenced for a study of tumor and adjacent non-tumor tissue in lung cancer (dated by TCRdb to 2016 to 2019). Regarding the complete study: The cohort included about a dozen adenocarcinoma, a couple of squamous cell carcinoma and 1 small cell lung cancer patients. TCRbeta CDR3 sequencing was performed on a few dozen paired specimens, with one tumor sample and one normal lung sample collected per patient. In total, sequencing yielded 125,075,908 productive TCRbeta reads, which works out to an average of approximately 4.1 million reads per sample. Using bulk TCRbeta repertoires from roughly 14 lung cancer patients, the study set lung tumor tissue side by side with matched distant non-tumor lung tissue. Among the roughly 15 patients, ages ranged from roughly 30 to 76 years, approximately ten were men and 5 were women, and disease was TNM stage I to III.

General findings and caveats noted by the study authors: TCR diversity (inverse Simpson) was significantly higher in tumor than in normal lung tissue (approximately 400 vs 170, P = 0.0075, Mann-Whitney U test). Peripheral blood was not sequenced, so blood TCRbeta repertoires were not examined in the lung cancer patients of the study. A significantly larger cumulative share of the repertoire was made up by the top 100 clones in normal lung than in tumor tissue. Younger patients had significantly higher TCR diversity, and higher tumor TCR diversity was associated with shorter overall and disease-free survival. With only about 16 patients in the cohort, the authors noted that larger samples and more detailed clinical data are needed. The sequencing platform is not named in the methods, and unique molecular identifiers are not mentioned.

Libraries were made using multiplex PCR. Sequencing took place on an Illumina HiSeq 2500. TCRbeta libraries were constructed through three rounds of nested PCR with primers (Table S4) according to protocols adapted from ARM-PCR. PCR products of 200-500 bp were gel-excised and purified with the QIAquick gel extraction kit before sequencing. For the original study's pipeline: Trimmomatic was used to clean the reads, FLASH merged the cleaned reads into complete CDR3 sequences, and MiTCR assigned the sequences to V(D)J germline segments. Clonal diversity was computed as the inverse Simpson's index with VDJtools. In-frame sequences without a premature stop codon were defined as productive reads. TCRdb trimmed public reads at Q25 via fastp, called clones via MiXCR and kept in-frame beta chains. Every distinct CDR3 protein forms one entry, paired with its most common genes and DNA. V and J calls and clone size were set by TCRdb, not the authors. This sample gives 85,000 or so distinct CDR3 sequences in total; around 82% of them show up just once. Around a fifth of the sample is taken by the ten largest.

RNA was isolated from bulk unsorted tissue, and RNA quality was assessed with a NanoDrop ND-1000 and an Agilent 2100. The normal lung samples consisted of distant non-tumor tissue collected more than 3 cm from the tumor edge. All donors had newly diagnosed lung cancer, had not received prior chemotherapy, and were admitted for thoracic surgery in China between August and November 2014. Anyone who had undergone radiotherapy or chemotherapy before, or who had another cancer at the same time, was left out of the study. Surgical tissue pieces of 1-2 cm3 were preserved in RNAlater solution and stored at -80 °C until use. To note about this clonotype: Its antigen is not yet known. The input lacks base qualities; no much larger clone sits a single base away.

Trimming at the junction amounts to 9 bases on V and 3 bases on J, and the germline ends lie 20 bases apart. The germline V gene gives CDR1 as MNHEY and CDR2 as SVGAGI. The CDR3 holds 15 amino acids from the cysteine to the phenylalanine. Of all the DNA, just the CDR3 is kept, 45 bases in frame from base 1. Input material: distant non-tumor lung tissue. The rearrangement joined TRBV6-5 to TRBJ1-2; the D gene is unclear. This sequence originates from a woman in her forties or fifties with non-small cell lung cancer. The CDR3 is CARIEILQRHYGYTF. The DNA sequence is TGTGCCAGGATCGAGATCCTACAGAGGCACTATGGCTACACCTTC.